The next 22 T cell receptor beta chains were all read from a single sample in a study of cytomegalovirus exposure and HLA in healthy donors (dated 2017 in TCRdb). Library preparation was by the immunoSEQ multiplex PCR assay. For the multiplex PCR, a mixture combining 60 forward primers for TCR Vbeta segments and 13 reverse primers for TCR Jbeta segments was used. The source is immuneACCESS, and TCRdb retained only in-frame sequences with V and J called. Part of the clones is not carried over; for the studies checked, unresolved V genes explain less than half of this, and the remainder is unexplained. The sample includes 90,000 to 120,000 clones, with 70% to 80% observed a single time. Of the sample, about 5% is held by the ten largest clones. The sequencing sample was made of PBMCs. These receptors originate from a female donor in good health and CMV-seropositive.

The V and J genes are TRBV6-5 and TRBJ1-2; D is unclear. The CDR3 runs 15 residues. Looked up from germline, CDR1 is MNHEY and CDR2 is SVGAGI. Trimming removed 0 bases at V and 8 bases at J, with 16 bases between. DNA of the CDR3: TGTGCCAGCAGTTACTCATCTGCGGGGAATCCCGGCTACACCTTC. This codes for CASSYSSAGNPGYTF.

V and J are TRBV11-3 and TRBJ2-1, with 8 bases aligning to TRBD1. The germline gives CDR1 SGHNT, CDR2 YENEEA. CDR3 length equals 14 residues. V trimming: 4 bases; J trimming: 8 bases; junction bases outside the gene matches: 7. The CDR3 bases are TGTGCCAGCAGCTCCTCGGACAGGGTCCATGAGCAGTTCTTC. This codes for CASSSSDRVHEQFF.

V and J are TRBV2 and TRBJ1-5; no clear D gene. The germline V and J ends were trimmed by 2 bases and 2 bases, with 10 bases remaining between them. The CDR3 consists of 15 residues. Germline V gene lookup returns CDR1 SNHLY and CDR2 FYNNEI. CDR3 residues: CASSERDRGNQPQHF. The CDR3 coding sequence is TGTGCCAGCAGTGAACGGGATCGGGGCAATCAGCCCCAGCATTTT.

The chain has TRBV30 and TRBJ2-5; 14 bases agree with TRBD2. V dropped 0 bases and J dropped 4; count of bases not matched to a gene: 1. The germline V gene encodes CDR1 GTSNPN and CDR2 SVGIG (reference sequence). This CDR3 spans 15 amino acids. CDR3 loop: CAWSVGLAGGETQYF. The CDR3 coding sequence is TGTGCCTGGAGTGTAGGACTAGCGGGGGGAGAGACCCAGTACTTC.

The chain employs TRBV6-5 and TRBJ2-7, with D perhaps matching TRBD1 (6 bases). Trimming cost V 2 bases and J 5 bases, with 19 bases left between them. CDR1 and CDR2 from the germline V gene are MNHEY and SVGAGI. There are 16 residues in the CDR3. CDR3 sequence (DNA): TGTGCCAGCAGTTACGGCCGGGGCAGGGGTGCTGACGAGCAGTACTTC. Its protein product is CASSYGRGRGADEQYF.

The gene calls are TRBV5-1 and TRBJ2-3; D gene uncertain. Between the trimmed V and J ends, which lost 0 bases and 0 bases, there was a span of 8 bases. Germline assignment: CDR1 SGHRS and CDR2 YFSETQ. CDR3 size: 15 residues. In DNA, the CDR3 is TGCGCCAGCAGCTTGGGGCCTCCTAGCACAGATACGCAGTATTTT. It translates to CASSLGPPSTDTQYF.

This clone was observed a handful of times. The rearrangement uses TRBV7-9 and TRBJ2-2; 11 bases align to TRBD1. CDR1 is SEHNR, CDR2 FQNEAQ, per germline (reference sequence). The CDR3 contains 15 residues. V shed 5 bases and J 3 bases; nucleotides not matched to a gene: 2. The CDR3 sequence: CASSPGQGDTGELFF. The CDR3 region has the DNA TGTGCCAGCAGCCCGGGACAGGGGGACACCGGGGAGCTGTTTTTT.

CDR3 nucleotide sequence: TGTGCCAGCAGTTGGCTCCGGACTTTGGGGACCGGGGAGCTGTTTTTT. It codes for CASSWLRTLGTGELFF. The chain combines TRBV6-5 with TRBJ2-2, with D possibly TRBD2 on 5 matching bases. Germline assignment: CDR1 MNHEY and CDR2 SVGAGI. V gave up 4 bases and J gave up 5 bases, with 17 bases separating them. The CDR3 length is 16 residues.

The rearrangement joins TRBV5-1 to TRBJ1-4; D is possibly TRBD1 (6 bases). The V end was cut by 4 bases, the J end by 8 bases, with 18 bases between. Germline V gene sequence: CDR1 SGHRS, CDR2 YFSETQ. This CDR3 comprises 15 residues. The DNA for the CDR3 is TGCGCCAGCAGCCCCGGGGGAGGGGGGTCGGAAAAACTGTTTTTT. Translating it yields CASSPGGGGSEKLFF. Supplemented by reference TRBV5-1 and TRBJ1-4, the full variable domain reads KAGVTQTPRYLIKTRGQQVTLSCSPISGHRSVSWYQQTPGQGLQFLFEYFSETQRNKGNFPGRFSGRQFSNSRSEMNVSTLELGDSALYLCASSPGGGGSEKLFFGSGTQLSVL.

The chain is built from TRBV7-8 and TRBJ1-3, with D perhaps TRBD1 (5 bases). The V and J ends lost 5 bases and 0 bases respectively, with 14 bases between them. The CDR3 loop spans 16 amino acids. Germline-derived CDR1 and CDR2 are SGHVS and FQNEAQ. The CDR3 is CASSPRTQISGNTIYF. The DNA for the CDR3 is TGTGCCAGCAGCCCCCGGACACAAATCTCTGGAAACACCATATATTTT.

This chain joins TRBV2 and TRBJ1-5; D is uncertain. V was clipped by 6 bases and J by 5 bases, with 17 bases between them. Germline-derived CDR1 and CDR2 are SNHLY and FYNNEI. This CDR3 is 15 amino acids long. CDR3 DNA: TGTGCCAGCAGGCGGAGCGGAGTAGGTGATCAGCCCCAGCATTTT. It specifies CASRRSGVGDQPQHF.

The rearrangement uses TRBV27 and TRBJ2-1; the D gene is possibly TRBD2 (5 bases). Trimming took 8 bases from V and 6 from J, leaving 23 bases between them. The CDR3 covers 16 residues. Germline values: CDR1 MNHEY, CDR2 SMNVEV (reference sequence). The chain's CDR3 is CASGARGVYGINEQFF. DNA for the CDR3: TGTGCCAGCGGAGCCCGGGGTGTTTACGGGATCAATGAGCAGTTCTTC.

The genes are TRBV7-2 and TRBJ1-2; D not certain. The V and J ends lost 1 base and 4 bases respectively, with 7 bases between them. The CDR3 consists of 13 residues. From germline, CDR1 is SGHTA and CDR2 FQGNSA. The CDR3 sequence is CASSLGSSYGYTF. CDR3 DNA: TGTGCCAGCAGCTTAGGTAGTAGCTATGGCTACACCTTC. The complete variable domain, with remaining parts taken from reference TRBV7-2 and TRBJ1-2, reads GAGVSQSPSNKVTEKGKDVELRCDPISGHTALYWYRQSLGQGLEFLIYFQGNSAPDKSGLPSDRFSAERTGGSVSTLTIQRTQQEDSAVYLCASSLGSSYGYTFGSGTRLTVV.

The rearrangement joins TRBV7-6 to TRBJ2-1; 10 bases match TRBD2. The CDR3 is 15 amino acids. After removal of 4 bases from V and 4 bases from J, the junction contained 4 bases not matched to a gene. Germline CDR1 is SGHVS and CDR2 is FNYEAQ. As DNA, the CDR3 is TGTGCCAGCAGCTCCGGACTAGCGGTTTACAATGAGCAGTTCTTC. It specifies CASSSGLAVYNEQFF.

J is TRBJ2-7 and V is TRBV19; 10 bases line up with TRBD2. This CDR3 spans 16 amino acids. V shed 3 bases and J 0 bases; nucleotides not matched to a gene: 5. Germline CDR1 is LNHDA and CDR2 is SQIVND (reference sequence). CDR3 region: CASSIRASGGSYEQYF. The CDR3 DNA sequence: TGTGCCAGTAGTATTCGTGCTAGCGGGGGCTCCTACGAGCAGTACTTC.

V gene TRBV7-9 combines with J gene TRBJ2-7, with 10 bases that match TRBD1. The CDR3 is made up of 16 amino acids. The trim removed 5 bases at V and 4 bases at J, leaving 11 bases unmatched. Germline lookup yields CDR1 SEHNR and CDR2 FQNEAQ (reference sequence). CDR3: CASSAIDRGLRYEQYF. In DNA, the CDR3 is TGTGCCAGCAGCGCAATAGACAGGGGGCTTAGGTACGAGCAGTACTTC.

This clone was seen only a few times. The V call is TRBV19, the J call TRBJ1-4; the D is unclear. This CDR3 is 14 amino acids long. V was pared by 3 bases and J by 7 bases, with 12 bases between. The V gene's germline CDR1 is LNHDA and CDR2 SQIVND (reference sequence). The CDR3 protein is CASSIGGKAEKLFF. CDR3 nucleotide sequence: TGTGCCAGTAGTATCGGAGGGAAGGCTGAAAAACTGTTTTTT.

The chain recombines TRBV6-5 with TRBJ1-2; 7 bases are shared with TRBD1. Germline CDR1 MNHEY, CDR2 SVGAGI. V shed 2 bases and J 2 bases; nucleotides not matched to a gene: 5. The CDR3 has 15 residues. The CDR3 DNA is TGTGCCAGCAGTTACCAGCCAGGGGGGAACTATGGCTACACCTTC. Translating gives CASSYQPGGNYGYTF.

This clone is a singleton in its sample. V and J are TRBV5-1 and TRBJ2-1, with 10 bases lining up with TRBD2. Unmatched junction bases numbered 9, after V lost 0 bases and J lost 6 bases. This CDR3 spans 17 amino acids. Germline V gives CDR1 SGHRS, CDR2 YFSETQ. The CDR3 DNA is TGCGCCAGCAGCTTGGTCCCCGGGACTAGCGCGTTCAATGAGCAGTTCTTC. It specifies CASSLVPGTSAFNEQFF. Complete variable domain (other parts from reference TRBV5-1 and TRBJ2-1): KAGVTQTPRYLIKTRGQQVTLSCSPISGHRSVSWYQQTPGQGLQFLFEYFSETQRNKGNFPGRFSGRQFSNSRSEMNVSTLELGDSALYLCASSLVPGTSAFNEQFFGPGTRLTVL.

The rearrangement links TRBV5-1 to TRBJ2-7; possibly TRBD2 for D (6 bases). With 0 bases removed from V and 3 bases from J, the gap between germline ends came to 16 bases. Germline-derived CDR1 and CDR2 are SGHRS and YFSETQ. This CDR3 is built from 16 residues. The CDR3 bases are TGCGCCAGCAGCTTGGAGGGTGGCGGGACGGGCTACGAGCAGTACTTC. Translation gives CASSLEGGGTGYEQYF. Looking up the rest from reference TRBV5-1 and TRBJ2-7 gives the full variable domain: KAGVTQTPRYLIKTRGQQVTLSCSPISGHRSVSWYQQTPGQGLQFLFEYFSETQRNKGNFPGRFSGRQFSNSRSEMNVSTLELGDSALYLCASSLEGGGTGYEQYFGPGTRLTVT.

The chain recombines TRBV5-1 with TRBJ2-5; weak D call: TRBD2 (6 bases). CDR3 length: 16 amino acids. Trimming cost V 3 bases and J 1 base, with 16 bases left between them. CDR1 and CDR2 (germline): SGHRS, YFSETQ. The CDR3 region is CASSSHTGSSQETQYF. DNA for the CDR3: TGCGCCAGCAGCTCCCATACCGGGAGTAGCCAAGAGACCCAGTACTTC.

DNA for the CDR3: TGTGCCAGCTCACCGCCGAATTCGGGACAGGGTTGGAATGAGCAGTTCTTC. Residues: CASSPPNSGQGWNEQFF. This chain connects TRBV18 to TRBJ2-1, with 9 positions matching TRBD1. The germline CDR1 and CDR2 sequences are KGHSH and LQKENI. Losses at the gene ends were 3 bases for V and 7 bases for J; bases not matched to a gene: 13. The CDR3 totals 17 residues.